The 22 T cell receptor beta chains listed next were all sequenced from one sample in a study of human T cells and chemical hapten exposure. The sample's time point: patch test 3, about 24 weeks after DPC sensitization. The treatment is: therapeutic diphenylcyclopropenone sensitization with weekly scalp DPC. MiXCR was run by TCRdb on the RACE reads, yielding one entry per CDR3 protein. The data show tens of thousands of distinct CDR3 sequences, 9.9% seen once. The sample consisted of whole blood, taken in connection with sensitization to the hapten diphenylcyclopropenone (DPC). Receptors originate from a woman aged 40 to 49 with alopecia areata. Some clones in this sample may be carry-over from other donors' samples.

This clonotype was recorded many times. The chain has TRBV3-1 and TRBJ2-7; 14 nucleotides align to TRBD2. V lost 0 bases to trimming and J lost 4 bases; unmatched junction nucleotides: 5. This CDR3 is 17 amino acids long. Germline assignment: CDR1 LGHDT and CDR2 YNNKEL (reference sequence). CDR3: CASSQDSRLAGGYEQYF. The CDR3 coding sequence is TGTGCCAGCAGCCAAGATAGCCGACTAGCGGGGGGGTACGAGCAGTACTTC.

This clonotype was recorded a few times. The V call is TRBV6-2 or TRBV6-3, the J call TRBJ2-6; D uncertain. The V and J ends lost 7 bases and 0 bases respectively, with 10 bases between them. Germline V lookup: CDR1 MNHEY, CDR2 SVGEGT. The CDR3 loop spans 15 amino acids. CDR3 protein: CASTQYDSGANVLTF. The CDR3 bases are TGTGCCAGCACCCAGTACGACTCTGGGGCCAACGTCCTGACTTTC.

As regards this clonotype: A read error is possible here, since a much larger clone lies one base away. CDR3 coding DNA: TGTGCCTGGAGCTGGACCTCGCACAAGCAGTACTTC. Its translation is CAWSWTSHKQYF. The rearrangement uses TRBV30 and TRBJ2-7; no clear D gene. The germline CDR1 and CDR2 sequences are GTSNPN and SVGIG (reference sequence). The germline V and J ends were trimmed by 3 bases and 8 bases, with 14 bases remaining between them. This CDR3 has 12 residues.

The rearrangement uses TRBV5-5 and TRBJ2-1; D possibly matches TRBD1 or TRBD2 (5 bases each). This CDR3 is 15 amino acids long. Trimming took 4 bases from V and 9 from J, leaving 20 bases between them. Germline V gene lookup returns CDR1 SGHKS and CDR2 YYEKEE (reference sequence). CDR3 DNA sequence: TGTGCCAGCAGCCCCCTGGGGGATACCTTGGGTGAGCAGTTCTTC. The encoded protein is CASSPLGDTLGEQFF.

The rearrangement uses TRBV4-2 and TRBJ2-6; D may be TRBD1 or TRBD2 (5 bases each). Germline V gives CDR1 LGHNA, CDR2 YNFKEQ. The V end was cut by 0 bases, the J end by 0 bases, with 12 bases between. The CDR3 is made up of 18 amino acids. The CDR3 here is CASSQDPGLHSGANVLTF. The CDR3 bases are TGTGCCAGCAGCCAAGACCCGGGGCTCCACTCTGGGGCCAACGTCCTGACTTTC.

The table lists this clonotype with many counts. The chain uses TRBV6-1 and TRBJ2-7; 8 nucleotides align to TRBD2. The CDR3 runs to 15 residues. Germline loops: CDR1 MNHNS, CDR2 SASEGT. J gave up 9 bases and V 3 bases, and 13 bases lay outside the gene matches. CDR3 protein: CASSDSGAATWGQYF. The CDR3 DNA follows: TGTGCCAGCAGTGATAGCGGGGCAGCAACCTGGGGGCAGTACTTC.

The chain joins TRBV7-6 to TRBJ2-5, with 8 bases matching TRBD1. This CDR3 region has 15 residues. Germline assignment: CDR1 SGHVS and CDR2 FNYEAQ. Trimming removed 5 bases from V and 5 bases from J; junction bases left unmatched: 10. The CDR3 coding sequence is TGTGCCAGCAGCCCGACAGGGGAATTCGGGGAGACCCAGTACTTC. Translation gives CASSPTGEFGETQYF.

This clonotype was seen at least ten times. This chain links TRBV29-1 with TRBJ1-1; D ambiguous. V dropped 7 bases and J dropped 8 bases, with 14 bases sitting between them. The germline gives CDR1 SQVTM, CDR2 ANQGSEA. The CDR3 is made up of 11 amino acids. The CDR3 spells CSARREAEAFF. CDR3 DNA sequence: TGCAGCGCTAGACGGGAGGCCGAAGCTTTCTTT.

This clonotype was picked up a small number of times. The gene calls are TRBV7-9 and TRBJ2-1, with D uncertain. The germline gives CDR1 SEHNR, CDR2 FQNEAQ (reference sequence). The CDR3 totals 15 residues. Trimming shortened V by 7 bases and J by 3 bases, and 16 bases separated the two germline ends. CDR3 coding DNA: TGTGCCAGCACCCACTCCCGCAGAGACTACAATGAGCAGTTCTTC. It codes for CASTHSRRDYNEQFF.

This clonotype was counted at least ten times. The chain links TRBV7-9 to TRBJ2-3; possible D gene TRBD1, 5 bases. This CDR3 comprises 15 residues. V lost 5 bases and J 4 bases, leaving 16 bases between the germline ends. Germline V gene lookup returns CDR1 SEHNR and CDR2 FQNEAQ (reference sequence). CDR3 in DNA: TGTGCCAGCAGCCTAAGGGGCCCCCCAGCAGATACGCAGTATTTT. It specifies CASSLRGPPADTQYF.

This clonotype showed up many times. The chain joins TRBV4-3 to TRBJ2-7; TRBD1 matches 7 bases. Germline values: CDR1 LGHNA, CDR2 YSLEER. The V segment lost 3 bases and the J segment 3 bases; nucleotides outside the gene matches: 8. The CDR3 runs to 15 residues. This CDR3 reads CASSQETGTDYEQYF. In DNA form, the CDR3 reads TGCGCCAGCAGCCAGGAAACCGGGACAGACTACGAGCAGTACTTC.

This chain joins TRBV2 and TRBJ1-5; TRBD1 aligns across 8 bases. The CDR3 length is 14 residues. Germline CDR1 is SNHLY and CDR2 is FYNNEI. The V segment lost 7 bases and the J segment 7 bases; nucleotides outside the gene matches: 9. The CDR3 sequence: CASTKQGALQPQHF. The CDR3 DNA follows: TGTGCCAGCACTAAGCAGGGGGCACTGCAGCCCCAGCATTTT.

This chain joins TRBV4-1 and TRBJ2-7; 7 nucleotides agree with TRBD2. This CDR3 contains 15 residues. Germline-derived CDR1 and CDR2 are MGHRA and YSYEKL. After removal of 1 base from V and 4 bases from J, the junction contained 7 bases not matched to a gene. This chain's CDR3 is CASSQGSGGIYEQYF. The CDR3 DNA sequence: TGCGCCAGCAGCCAAGGGTCGGGGGGAATATACGAGCAGTACTTC.

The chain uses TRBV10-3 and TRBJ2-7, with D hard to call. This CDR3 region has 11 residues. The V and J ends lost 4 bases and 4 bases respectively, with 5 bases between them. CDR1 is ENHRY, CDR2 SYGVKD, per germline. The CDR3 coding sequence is TGTGCCATCAGTGCCGGTTACGAGCAGTACTTC. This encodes CAISAGYEQYF.

The CDR3 nucleotides are TGTGCCAGCAGCTTGCGGGACACAACGTACTTC. Encoded protein: CASSLRDTTYF. The chain couples TRBV11-2 to TRBJ2-7; D may match TRBD1 or TRBD2 (6 bases each). V dropped 3 bases and J dropped 12 bases, with 12 bases sitting between them. CDR1 is SGHAT, CDR2 FQNNGV, per germline. CDR3 length: 11 amino acids.

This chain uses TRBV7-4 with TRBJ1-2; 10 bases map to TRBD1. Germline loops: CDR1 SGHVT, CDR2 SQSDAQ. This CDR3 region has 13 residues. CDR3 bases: TGTGATGGTAGGGACAGGGGCTACTATGGCTACACCTTC. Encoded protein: CDGRDRGYYGYTF.

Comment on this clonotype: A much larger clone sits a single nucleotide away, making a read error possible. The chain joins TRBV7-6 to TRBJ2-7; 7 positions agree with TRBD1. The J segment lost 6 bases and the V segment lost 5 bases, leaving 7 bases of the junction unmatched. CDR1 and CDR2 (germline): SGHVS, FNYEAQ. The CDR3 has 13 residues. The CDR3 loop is CASSRQGICEQYF. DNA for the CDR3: TGTGCCAGCAGCCGACAGGGTATCTGCGAGCAGTACTTC.

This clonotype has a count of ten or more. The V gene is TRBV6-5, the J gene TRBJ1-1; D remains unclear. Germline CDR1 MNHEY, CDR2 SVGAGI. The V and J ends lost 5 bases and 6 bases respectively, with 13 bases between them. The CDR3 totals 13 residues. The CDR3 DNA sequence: TGTGCCAGCAGTCCCGGAGGCGGATCTGAAGCTTTCTTT. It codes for CASSPGGGSEAFF.

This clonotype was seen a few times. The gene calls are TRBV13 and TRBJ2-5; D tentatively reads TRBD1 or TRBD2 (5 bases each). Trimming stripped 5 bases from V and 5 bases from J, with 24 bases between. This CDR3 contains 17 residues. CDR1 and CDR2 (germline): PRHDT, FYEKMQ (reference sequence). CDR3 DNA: TGTGCCAGCAGCCGCCGCCGGGACCCCAACACTCGGGAGACCCAGTACTTC. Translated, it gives CASSRRRDPNTRETQYF.

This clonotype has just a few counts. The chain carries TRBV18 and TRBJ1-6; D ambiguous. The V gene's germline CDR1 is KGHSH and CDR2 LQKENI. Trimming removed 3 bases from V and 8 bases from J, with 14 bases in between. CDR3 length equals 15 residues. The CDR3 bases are TGTGCCAGCTCACCGCCCGGGAGTTCTCATTCACCCCTCCACTTT. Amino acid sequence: CASSPPGSSHSPLHF.

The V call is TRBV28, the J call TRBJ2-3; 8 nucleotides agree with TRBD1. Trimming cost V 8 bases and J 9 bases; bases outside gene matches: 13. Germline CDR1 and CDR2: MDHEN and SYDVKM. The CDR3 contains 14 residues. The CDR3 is CASGTGGPQITQYF. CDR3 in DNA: TGTGCCAGCGGCACAGGGGGACCACAGATCACGCAGTATTTT.

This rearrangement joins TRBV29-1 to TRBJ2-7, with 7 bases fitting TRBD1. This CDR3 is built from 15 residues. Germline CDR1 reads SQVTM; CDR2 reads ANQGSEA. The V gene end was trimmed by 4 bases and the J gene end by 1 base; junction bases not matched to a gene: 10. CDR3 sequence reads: CSVGLRQGASYEQYF. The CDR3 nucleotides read TGCAGCGTTGGGTTGCGACAGGGAGCGTCCTACGAGCAGTACTTC.